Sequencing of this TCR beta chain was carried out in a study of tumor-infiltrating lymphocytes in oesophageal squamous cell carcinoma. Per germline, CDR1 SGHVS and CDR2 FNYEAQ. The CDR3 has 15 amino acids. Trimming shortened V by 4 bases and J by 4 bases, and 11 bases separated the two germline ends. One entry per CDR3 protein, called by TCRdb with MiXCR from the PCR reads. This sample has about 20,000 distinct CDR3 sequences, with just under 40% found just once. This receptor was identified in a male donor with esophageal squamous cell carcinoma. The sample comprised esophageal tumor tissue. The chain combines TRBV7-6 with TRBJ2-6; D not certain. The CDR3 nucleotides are TGTGCCAGCAGCTCGATATTTTCCGGGGCCAACGTCCTGACTTTC. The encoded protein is CASSSIFSGANVLTF.